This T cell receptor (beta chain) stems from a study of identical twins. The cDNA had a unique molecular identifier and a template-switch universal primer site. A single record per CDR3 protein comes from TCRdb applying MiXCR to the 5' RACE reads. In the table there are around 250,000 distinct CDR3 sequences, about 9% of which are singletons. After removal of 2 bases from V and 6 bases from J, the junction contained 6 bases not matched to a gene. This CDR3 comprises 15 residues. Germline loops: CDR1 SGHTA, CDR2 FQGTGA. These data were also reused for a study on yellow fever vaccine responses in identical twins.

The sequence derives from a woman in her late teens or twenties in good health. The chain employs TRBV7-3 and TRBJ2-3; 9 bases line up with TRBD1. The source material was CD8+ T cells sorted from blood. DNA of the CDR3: TGTGCCAGCAGCTTAGCGGGACAGGGCTCGGATACGCAGTATTTT. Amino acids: CASSLAGQGSDTQYF.